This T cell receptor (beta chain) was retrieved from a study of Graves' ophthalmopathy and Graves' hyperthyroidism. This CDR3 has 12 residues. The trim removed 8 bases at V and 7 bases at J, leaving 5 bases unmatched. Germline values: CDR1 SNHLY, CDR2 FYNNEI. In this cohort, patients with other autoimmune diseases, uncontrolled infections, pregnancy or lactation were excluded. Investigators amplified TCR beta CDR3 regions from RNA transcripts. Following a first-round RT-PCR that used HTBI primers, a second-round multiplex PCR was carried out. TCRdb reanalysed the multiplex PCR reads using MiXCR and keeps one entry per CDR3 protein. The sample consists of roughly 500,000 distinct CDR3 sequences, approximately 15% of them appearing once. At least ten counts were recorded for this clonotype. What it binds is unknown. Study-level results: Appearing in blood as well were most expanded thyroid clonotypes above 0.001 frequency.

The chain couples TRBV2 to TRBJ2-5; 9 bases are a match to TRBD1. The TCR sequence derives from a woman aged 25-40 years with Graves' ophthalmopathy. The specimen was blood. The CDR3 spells CASLGQGGTQYF. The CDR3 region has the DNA TGTGCCAGCCTGGGACAGGGTGGGACCCAGTACTTC.